This T cell receptor beta chain was sequenced in a study of OX40 agonist ivuxolimab in advanced cancers. Across the whole study: Those treated in dose escalation had hepatocellular carcinoma, melanoma, renal cell cancer or head and neck cancer. The study's findings and limits: Doses of 0.1 to 3.0 mg/kg were accompanied by clonal expansion of CD4+ and CD8+ blood T cells by week 6.

V gave up 1 base and J gave up 4 bases; unmatched junction bases: 9. The germline CDR1 and CDR2 sequences are LNHNV and YYDKDF (reference sequence). The CDR3 has 17 amino acids. This clone has just a few counts. The antigen is not known. Samples of blood were obtained at baseline, on cycle 4 day 1, and on cycle 7 day 1. TCRdb's copy holds only in-frame clones and misses some; the assay was immunoSEQ multiplex PCR. The sample includes 55,000 to 70,000 clones, approximately 87% of them seen just once. The sequencing used CD4+ or CD8+ T cells sorted from blood, collected in a trial of the OX40 agonist ivuxolimab. The clonotype originates from an adult with an advanced solid tumor such as melanoma, head and neck, liver or kidney cancer. The chain joins TRBV15 to TRBJ1-5; 8 bases fit TRBD1. The CDR3 is CATSRVAAGGGNQPQHF. The CDR3 nucleotides read TGTGCCACCAGCAGAGTGGCTGCAGGGGGCGGGAATCAGCCCCAGCATTTT.